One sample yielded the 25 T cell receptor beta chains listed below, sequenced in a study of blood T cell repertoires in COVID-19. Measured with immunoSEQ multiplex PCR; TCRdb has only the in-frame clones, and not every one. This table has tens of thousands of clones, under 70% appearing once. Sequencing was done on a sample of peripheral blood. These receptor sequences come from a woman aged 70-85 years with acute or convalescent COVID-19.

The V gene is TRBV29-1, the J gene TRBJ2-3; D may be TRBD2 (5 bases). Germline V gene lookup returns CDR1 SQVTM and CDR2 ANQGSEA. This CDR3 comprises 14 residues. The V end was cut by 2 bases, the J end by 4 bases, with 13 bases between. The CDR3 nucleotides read TGCAGCGTTGAAATGGGTCGGGGTTCAGATACGCAGTATTTT. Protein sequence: CSVEMGRGSDTQYF.

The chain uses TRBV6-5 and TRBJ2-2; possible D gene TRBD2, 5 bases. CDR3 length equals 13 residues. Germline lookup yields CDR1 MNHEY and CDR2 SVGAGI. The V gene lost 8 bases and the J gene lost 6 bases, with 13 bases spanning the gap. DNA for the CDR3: TGTGCCAGCGCAAAACCTAGCTCCGGGGAGCTGTTTTTT. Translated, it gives CASAKPSSGELFF.

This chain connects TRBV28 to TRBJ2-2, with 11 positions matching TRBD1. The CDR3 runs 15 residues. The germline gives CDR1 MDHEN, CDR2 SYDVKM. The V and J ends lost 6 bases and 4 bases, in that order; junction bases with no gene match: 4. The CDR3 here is CASSLGQGVTGELFF. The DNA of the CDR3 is TGTGCCAGCAGCCTGGGACAGGGGGTCACCGGGGAGCTGTTTTTT.

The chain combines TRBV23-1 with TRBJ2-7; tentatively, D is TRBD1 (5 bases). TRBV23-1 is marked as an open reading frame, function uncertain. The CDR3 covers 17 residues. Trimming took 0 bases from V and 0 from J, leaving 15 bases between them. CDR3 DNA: TGCGCCAGCAGTCAATCGGGGCTTGGATCCAGCTCCTACGAGCAGTACTTC. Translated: CASSQSGLGSSSYEQYF.

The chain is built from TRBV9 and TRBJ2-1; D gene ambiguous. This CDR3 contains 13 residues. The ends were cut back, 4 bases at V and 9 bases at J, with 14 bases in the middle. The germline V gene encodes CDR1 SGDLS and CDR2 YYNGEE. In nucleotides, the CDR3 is TGTGCCAGCAGCCCTACCCTGAGAGGTGAGCAGTTCTTC. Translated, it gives CASSPTLRGEQFF.

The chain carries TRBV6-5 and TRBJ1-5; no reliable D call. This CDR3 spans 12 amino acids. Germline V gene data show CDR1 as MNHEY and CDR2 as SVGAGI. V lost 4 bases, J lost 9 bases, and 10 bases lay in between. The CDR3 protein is CASSLPVGPQHF. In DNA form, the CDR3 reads TGTGCCAGCAGTTTACCGGTCGGGCCCCAGCATTTT.

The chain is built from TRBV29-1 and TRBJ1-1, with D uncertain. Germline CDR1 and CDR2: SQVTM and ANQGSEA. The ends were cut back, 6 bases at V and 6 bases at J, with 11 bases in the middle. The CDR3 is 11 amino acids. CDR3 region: CSVHSSPEAFF. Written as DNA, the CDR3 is TGCAGCGTGCACAGTTCCCCTGAAGCTTTCTTT.

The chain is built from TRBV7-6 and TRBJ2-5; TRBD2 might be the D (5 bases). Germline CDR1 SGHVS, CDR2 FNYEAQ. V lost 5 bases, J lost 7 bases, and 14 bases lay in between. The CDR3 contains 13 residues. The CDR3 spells CASSPPGVVTQYF. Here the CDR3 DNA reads TGTGCCAGCAGCCCCCCCGGGGTTGTGACCCAGTACTTC.

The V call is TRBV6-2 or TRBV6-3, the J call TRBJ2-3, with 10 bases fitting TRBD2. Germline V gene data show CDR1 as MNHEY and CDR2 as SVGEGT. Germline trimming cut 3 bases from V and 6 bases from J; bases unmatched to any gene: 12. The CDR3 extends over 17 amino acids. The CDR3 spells CASSYRFASSGSDTQYF. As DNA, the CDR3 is TGTGCCAGCAGTTATAGGTTCGCGTCTAGCGGGAGCGATACGCAGTATTTT.

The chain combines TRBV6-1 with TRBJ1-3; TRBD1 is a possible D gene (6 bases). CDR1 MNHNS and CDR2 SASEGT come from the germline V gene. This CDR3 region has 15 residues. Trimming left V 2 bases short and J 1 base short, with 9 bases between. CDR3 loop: CASSERGGSGNTIYF. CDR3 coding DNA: TGTGCCAGCAGTGAAAGGGGGGGGTCTGGAAACACCATATATTTT.

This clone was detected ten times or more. DNA for the CDR3: TGCAGCGTTGAAGGGGGCGGGGGTGAAGCTTTCTTT. Protein: CSVEGGGGEAFF. This chain joins TRBV29-1 and TRBJ1-1; D is perhaps TRBD1 (5 bases). V was cut by 1 base and J by 7 bases, with 10 bases left in between. Germline V gene lookup returns CDR1 SQVTM and CDR2 ANQGSEA. The CDR3 runs to 12 residues.

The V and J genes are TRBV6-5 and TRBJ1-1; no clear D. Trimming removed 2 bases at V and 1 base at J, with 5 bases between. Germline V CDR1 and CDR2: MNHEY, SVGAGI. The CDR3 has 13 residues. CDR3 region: CASSYEGNTEAFF. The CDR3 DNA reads TGTGCCAGCAGTTACGAGGGGAACACTGAAGCTTTCTTT.

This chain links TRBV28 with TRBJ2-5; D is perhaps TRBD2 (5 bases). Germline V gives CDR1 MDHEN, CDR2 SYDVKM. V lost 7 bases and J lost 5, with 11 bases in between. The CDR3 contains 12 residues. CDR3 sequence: CASTSWRETQYF. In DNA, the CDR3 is TGTGCCAGCACCTCCTGGAGGGAGACCCAGTACTTC.

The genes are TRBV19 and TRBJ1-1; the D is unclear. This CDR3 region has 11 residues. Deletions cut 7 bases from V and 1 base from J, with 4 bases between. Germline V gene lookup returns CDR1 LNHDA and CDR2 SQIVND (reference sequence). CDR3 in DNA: TGTGCCAGTACTTCGAACACTGAAGCTTTCTTT. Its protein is CASTSNTEAFF.

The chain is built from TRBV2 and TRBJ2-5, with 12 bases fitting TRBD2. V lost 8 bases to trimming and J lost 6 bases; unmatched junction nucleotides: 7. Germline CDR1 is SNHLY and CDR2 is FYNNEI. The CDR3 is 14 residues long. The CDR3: CASSRLAGAQTQYF. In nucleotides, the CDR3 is TGTGCCAGCTCGCGACTAGCGGGGGCCCAGACCCAGTACTTC.

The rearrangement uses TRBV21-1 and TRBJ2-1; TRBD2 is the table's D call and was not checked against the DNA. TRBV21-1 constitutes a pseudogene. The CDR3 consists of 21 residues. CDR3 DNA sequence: TGTGCCAGCAGCACCCCTCGGAGGCGGGAGGGCCGTCACGAGCGATACAATGAGCAGTTCTTC. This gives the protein CASSTPRRREGRHERYNEQFF.

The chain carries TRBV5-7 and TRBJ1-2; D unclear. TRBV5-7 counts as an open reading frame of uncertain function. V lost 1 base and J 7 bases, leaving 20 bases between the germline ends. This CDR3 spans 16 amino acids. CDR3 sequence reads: CASSLSFEKAGCGYTF. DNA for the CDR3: TGTGCCAGCAGCTTGAGTTTCGAGAAAGCGGGTTGTGGCTACACCTTC.

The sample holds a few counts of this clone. Here the CDR3 reads CASSLVGAGGPGTQYF. The CDR3 DNA is TGTGCCAGCAGCTTAGTCGGAGCGGGGGGACCTGGGACCCAGTACTTC. This chain joins TRBV11-1 and TRBJ2-5, with 9 bases that match TRBD2. V lost 1 base to trimming and J lost 7 bases; unmatched junction nucleotides: 10. CDR1 and CDR2 (germline): SGHAT, FQDESV (reference sequence). The CDR3 runs to 16 residues.

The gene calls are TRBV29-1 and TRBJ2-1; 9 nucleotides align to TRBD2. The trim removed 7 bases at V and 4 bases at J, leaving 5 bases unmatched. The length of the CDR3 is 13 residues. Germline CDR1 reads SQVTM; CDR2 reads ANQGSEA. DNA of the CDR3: TGCAGCGCCTTAGCGGGGGTTTACAATGAGCAGTTCTTC. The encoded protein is CSALAGVYNEQFF.

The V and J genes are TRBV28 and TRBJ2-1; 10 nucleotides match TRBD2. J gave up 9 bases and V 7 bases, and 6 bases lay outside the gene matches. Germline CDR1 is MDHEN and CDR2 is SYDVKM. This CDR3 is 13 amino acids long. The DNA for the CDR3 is TGTGCCAGCATCCCGACTAGCGGGCCTGAGCAGTTCTTC. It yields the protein CASIPTSGPEQFF. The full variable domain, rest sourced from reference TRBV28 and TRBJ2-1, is DVKVTQSSRYLVKRTGEKVFLECVQDMDHENMFWYRQDPGLGLRLIYFSYDVKMKEKGDIPEGYSVSREKKERFSLILESASTNQTSMYLCASIPTSGPEQFFGPGTRLTVL.

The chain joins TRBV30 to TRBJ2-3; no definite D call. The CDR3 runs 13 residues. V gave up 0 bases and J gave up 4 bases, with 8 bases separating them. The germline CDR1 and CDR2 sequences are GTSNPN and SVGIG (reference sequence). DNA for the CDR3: TGTGCCTGGAGTGTACGCCGGGCAGATACGCAGTATTTT. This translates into CAWSVRRADTQYF.

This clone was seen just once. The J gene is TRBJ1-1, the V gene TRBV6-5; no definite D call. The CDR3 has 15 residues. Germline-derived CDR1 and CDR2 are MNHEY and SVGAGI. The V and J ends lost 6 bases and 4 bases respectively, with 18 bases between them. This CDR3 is CASRPAASLPTEAFF. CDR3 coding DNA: TGTGCCAGCAGACCCGCGGCTAGCCTGCCCACTGAAGCTTTCTTT.

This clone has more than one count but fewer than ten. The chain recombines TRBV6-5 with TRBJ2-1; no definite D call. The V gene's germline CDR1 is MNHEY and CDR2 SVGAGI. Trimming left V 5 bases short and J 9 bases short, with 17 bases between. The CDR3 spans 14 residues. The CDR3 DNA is TGTGCCAGCAGTCTTACCCCTACTTTTGGTGAGCAGTTCTTC. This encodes CASSLTPTFGEQFF.

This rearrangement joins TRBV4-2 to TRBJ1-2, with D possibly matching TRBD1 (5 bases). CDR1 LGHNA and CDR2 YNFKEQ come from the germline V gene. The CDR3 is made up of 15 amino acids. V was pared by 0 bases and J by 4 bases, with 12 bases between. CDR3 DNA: TGTGCCAGCAGCCAAGATGAAAAGGGACTCTATGGCTACACCTTC. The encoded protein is CASSQDEKGLYGYTF.

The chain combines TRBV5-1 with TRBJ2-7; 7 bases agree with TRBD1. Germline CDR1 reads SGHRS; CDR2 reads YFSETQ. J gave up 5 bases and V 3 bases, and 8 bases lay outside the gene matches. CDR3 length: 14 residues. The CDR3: CASSWGPTGNEQYF. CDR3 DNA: TGCGCCAGCAGCTGGGGACCGACAGGGAACGAGCAGTACTTC.